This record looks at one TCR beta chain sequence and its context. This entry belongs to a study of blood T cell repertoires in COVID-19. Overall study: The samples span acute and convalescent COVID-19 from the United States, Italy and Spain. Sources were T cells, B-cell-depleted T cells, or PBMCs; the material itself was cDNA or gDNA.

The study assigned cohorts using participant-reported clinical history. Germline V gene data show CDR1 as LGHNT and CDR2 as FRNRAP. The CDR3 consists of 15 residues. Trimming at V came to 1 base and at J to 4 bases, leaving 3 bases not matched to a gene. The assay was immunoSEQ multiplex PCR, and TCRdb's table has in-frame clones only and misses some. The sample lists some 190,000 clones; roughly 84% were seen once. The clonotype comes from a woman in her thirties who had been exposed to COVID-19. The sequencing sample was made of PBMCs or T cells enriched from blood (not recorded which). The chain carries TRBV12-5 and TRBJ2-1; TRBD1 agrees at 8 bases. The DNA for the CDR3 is TGTGCTAGTGGTTTGGCCGGGACAGGATACAATGAGCAGTTCTTC. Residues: CASGLAGTGYNEQFF.